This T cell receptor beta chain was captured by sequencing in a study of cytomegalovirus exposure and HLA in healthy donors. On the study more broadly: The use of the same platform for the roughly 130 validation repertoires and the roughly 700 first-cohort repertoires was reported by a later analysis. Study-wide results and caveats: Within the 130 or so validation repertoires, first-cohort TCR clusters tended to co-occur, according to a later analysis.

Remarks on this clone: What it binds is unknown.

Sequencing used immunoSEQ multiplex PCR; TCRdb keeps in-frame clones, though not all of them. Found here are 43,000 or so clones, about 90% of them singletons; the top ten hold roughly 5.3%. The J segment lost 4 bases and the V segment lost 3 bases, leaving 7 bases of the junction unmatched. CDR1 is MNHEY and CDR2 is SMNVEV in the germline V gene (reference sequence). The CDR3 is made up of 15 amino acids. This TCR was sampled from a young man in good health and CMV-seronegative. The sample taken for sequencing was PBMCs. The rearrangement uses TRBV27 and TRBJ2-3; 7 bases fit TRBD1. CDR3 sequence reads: CASSFTGVASDTQYF. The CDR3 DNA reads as TGTGCCAGCAGTTTTACAGGGGTGGCGTCAGATACGCAGTATTTT.